Following are 27 T cell receptor beta chains from one sample sequenced in a study of beta chain features in type 1 diabetes. As every portion of the isolated RNA was reverse transcribed, the sequencing read expressed TCRB transcripts. Sequenced by immunoSEQ multiplex PCR; TCRdb stores in-frame clones only, minus some. The sample lists hundreds of thousands of clones, 10% to 12% occurring once. Sequenced sample: naive CD4+ T cells from blood. The receptor set was obtained from a woman younger than 30 in good health.

The chain employs TRBV9 and TRBJ2-1, with D possibly called TRBD1 or TRBD2 (6 bases each). The germline CDR1 and CDR2 sequences are SGDLS and YYNGEE. The CDR3 has 13 residues. The ends were cut back, 0 bases at V and 9 bases at J, with 10 bases in the middle. DNA of the CDR3: TGTGCCAGCAGCGTAGCGACGGGGGCTGAGCAGTTCTTC. Its translation: CASSVATGAEQFF.

This clone was picked up a small number of times. V and J are TRBV6-5 and TRBJ2-7; the D is unclear. V lost 10 bases and J lost 6, with 7 bases in between. Germline V gene data show CDR1 as MNHEY and CDR2 as SVGAGI. The CDR3 consists of 9 residues. The CDR3 sequence is CATGGEQYF. The CDR3 coding sequence is TGTGCCACGGGCGGCGAGCAGTACTTC.

The chain links TRBV19 to TRBJ2-3, with D maybe TRBD2 (6 bases). Between the trimmed V and J ends, which lost 5 bases and 2 bases, there was a span of 14 bases. CDR3 size: 15 residues. The V gene's germline CDR1 is LNHDA and CDR2 SQIVND (reference sequence). The DNA for the CDR3 is TGTGCCAGTAGTTCTCGTGGAGGGGACACAGATACGCAGTATTTT. Encoded protein: CASSSRGGDTDTQYF.

This clone was seen a few times. The chain uses TRBV30 and TRBJ1-3; D ambiguous. The ends were cut back, 6 bases at V and 2 bases at J, with 20 bases in the middle. Germline lookup yields CDR1 GTSNPN and CDR2 SVGIG (reference sequence). This CDR3 contains 16 residues. The CDR3 DNA reads as TGTGCCTGCATAATCTTTAGGGCAGGCGCTGGAAACACCATATATTTT. Protein product: CACIIFRAGAGNTIYF.

The chain links TRBV27 to TRBJ1-3; D is unclear. V shed 7 bases and J shed 0 bases, with 13 bases lying between them. The CDR3 length is 15 residues. Per the germline V gene, CDR1 is MNHEY and CDR2 is SMNVEV (reference sequence). CDR3 sequence reads: CASMGRTLSGNTIYF. The CDR3 nucleotides are TGTGCCAGCATGGGCAGAACCCTCTCTGGAAACACCATATATTTT.

This clone was seen at least ten times. The V gene is TRBV13, the J gene TRBJ2-7; unclear D gene. Trimming cost V 8 bases and J 2 bases, with 13 bases left between them. The CDR3 consists of 13 residues. Germline V gene lookup returns CDR1 PRHDT and CDR2 FYEKMQ (reference sequence). CDR3 sequence (DNA): TGTGCCAGCGTGCAAGCTGGGACCTACGAGCAGTACTTC. Translated: CASVQAGTYEQYF.

The V gene is TRBV7-6, the J gene TRBJ2-7; 15 bases line up with TRBD2. This CDR3 comprises 17 residues. Germline CDR1 SGHVS, CDR2 FNYEAQ. J gave up 7 bases and V 4 bases, and 11 bases lay outside the gene matches. The CDR3 nucleotides are TGTGCCAGCAGCTCCAAGTGGGGACTAGCGGGAGGTCGGGAGCAGTACTTC. Its translation: CASSSKWGLAGGREQYF. Filled out from reference TRBV7-6 and TRBJ2-7, the complete variable domain reads GAGVSQSPRYKVTKRGQDVALRCDPISGHVSLYWYRQALGQGPEFLTYFNYEAQQDKSGLPNDRFSAERPEGSISTLTIQRTEQRDSAMYRCASSSKWGLAGGREQYFGPGTRLTVT.

Here the CDR3 reads CASSLIFSGRPSYEQYF. The CDR3 nucleotides are TGTGCCAGCAGCTTGATCTTTAGCGGGAGGCCCTCCTACGAGCAGTACTTC. This sequence joins TRBV5-6 and TRBJ2-7; 10 positions agree with TRBD2. Germline values: CDR1 SGHDT, CDR2 YYEEEE. This CDR3 spans 17 amino acids. Trimming at V came to 1 base and at J to 0 bases, leaving 7 bases not matched to a gene. The full variable domain, with the rest looked up from reference TRBV5-6 and TRBJ2-7, is DAGVTQSPTHLIKTRGQQVTLRCSPKSGHDTVSWYQQALGQGPQFIFQYYEEEERQRGNFPDRFSGHQFPNYSSELNVNALLLGDSALYLCASSLIFSGRPSYEQYFGPGTRLTVT.

The table lists this clone with a few counts. The chain uses TRBV23-1 and TRBJ1-5, with 7 bases aligning to TRBD1. TRBV23-1 is flagged as an ORF with uncertain function. This CDR3 has 15 amino acids. V gave up 6 bases and J gave up 2 bases; unmatched junction bases: 7. The CDR3 region is CASSLRQGGNQPQHF. The CDR3 DNA is TGCGCCAGCAGCCTAAGACAGGGAGGCAATCAGCCCCAGCATTTT.

This clone was seen more than once but under ten times. CDR3: CASSFGTGSAGELFF. For the CDR3, the DNA is TGTGCCAGCAGCTTCGGGACAGGGTCAGCCGGGGAGCTGTTTTTT. The J gene is TRBJ2-2, the V gene TRBV7-2; TRBD1 matches at 9 bases. CDR3 length: 15 residues. V gave up 3 bases and J gave up 6 bases; unmatched junction bases: 5. Germline CDR1 SGHTA, CDR2 FQGNSA.

This clone appeared a few times. V usage is TRBV7-2 and J usage is TRBJ1-3; TRBD1 is a possible D gene (5 bases). V gave up 1 base and J gave up 0 bases, with 7 bases separating them. The germline CDR1 and CDR2 sequences are SGHTA and FQGNSA. The CDR3 is 15 residues long. The CDR3 bases are TGTGCCAGCAGCTTAGAAAGGGGCTCTGGAAACACCATATATTTT. Amino acid sequence: CASSLERGSGNTIYF.

This clone was detected only a few times. The CDR3 region is CAWSRGTSGYNEQFF. The CDR3 nucleotides read TGTGCCTGGAGTAGAGGGACTAGCGGGTACAATGAGCAGTTCTTC. V is TRBV30 and J is TRBJ2-1, with 12 bases fitting TRBD2. This CDR3 region has 15 residues. The germline V gene encodes CDR1 GTSNPN and CDR2 SVGIG (reference sequence). Trimming took 2 bases from V and 4 from J; bases not matched to a gene: 3.

This chain joins TRBV13 and TRBJ2-6; 8 bases fit TRBD1. With V trimmed by 0 bases and J by 0 bases, 10 bases remained unmatched. Germline CDR1 PRHDT, CDR2 FYEKMQ (reference sequence). CDR3 length equals 20 residues. Written as DNA, the CDR3 is TGTGCCAGCAGCTTAGGGCGTTTAGGACAGGGTAGCTCTGGGGCCAACGTCCTGACTTTC. This translates into CASSLGRLGQGSSGANVLTF.

The chain employs TRBV9 and TRBJ2-2; 7 nucleotides agree with TRBD1. V shed 3 bases and J 4 bases; nucleotides not matched to a gene: 15. The CDR3 is 18 residues long. Germline-derived CDR1 and CDR2 are SGDLS and YYNGEE. The CDR3 DNA sequence: TGTGCCAGCAGCGCCGCCGAAGGGGGCGCAATCTTCACCGGGGAGCTGTTTTTT. This encodes CASSAAEGGAIFTGELFF.

In its sample, this clone was seen a few times. The genes are TRBV7-2 and TRBJ1-2; D gene ambiguous. Trimming removed 5 bases from V and 2 bases from J, with 12 bases in between. The length of the CDR3 is 14 residues. The germline V gene encodes CDR1 SGHTA and CDR2 FQGNSA. The CDR3 loop reads CASSTGPNNYGYTF. CDR3 DNA: TGTGCCAGCAGCACCGGACCGAACAACTATGGCTACACCTTC.

In this sample, this clone turned up a few times. The chain combines TRBV4-3 with TRBJ2-5; TRBD2 is a possible D gene (6 bases). Trimming shortened V by 1 base and J by 4 bases, and 16 bases separated the two germline ends. Germline loops: CDR1 LGHNA, CDR2 YSLEER. This CDR3 comprises 16 residues. For the CDR3, the DNA is TGCGCCAGCAGCCAAGCCCCGGGGGATGAAGGAGAGACCCAGTACTTC. Its protein is CASSQAPGDEGETQYF.

As to this clone: A much larger clone lies a single base off, so this may be a read error. The V call is TRBV18, the J call TRBJ2-5, with D perhaps matching TRBD1 (5 bases). Germline V gene sequence: CDR1 KGHSH, CDR2 LQKENI. The V gene lost 4 bases and the J gene lost 5 bases, with 5 bases spanning the gap. This CDR3 has 11 residues. The CDR3 here is CASSQGETQYF. The DNA of the CDR3 is TGTGCCAGCTCACAGGGGGAGACCCAGTACTTC.

This clone was picked up a small number of times. The chain combines TRBV7-3 with TRBJ2-7; D not certain. This CDR3 has 16 residues. Trimming took 1 base from V and 4 from J, leaving 17 bases between them. CDR1 SGHTA and CDR2 FQGTGA come from the germline V gene. The chain's CDR3 is CASSLKALCDGYEQYV. In DNA form, the CDR3 reads TGTGCCAGCAGCTTAAAGGCCCTTTGCGACGGGTACGAGCAGTACGTC.

The DNA for the CDR3 is TGTGCCAGCAGCGTAGCGGGGCTAGGTCCCTACGAGCAGTACTTC. Translating it yields CASSVAGLGPYEQYF. This chain joins TRBV9 and TRBJ2-7, with D perhaps matching TRBD1 or TRBD2 (5 bases each). V lost 0 bases and J 2 bases, leaving 12 bases between the germline ends. This CDR3 has 15 residues. Germline CDR1 is SGDLS and CDR2 is YYNGEE.

A few counts support this clone. The chain employs TRBV25-1 and TRBJ1-1; no clear D. The length of the CDR3 is 16 residues. The V gene's germline CDR1 is MGHDK and CDR2 SYGVNS. Between the trimmed V and J ends, which lost 1 base and 1 base, there was a span of 13 bases. The CDR3 DNA is TGTGCCAGCAGTGAATGGGGAGTCAGATCGAACACTGAAGCTTTCTTT. It is translated as CASSEWGVRSNTEAFF.

V is TRBV20-1 and J is TRBJ2-3; D ambiguous. CDR1 is DFQATT, CDR2 SNEGSKA, per germline (reference sequence). The V end lost 6 bases, the J end lost 6 bases, and 10 bases lay between the germline ends. The CDR3 extends over 11 amino acids. The CDR3 loop is CSALSRDTQYF. CDR3 sequence (DNA): TGCAGTGCCCTATCACGGGATACGCAGTATTTT.

This clone was seen more than once but under ten times. The gene calls are TRBV7-3 and TRBJ2-3; perhaps D is TRBD1 or TRBD2 (5 bases each). The germline gives CDR1 SGHTA, CDR2 FQGTGA. This CDR3 is 16 amino acids long. The V end was cut by 1 base, the J end by 5 bases, with 16 bases between. The CDR3 here is CASSLRPGREGDTQYF. The CDR3 DNA follows: TGTGCCAGCAGCTTAAGGCCGGGACGCGAAGGAGATACGCAGTATTTT. The full variable domain, in which reference TRBV7-3 and TRBJ2-3 provide the parts outside the CDR3, is GAGVSQTPSNKVTEKGKYVELRCDPISGHTALYWYRQSLGQGPEFLIYFQGTGAADDSGLPNDRFFAVRPEGSVSTLKIQRTERGDSAVYLCASSLRPGREGDTQYFGPGTRLTVL.

The rearrangement links TRBV15 to TRBJ2-5; D possibly corresponds to TRBD2 (6 bases). Germline CDR1 and CDR2: LNHNV and YYDKDF (reference sequence). The CDR3 loop spans 16 amino acids. Trimming stripped 3 bases from V and 5 bases from J, with 19 bases between. CDR3 DNA: TGTGCCACCAGCAGCCAGAACTCGGGGGTCCGGGAGACCCAGTACTTC. It specifies CATSSQNSGVRETQYF.

The table lists this clone with a few counts. The CDR3 nucleotides read TGCAGCGCCCCCGTTAGGAGCGGGAGCACAGATACGCAGTATTTT. Translation: CSAPVRSGSTDTQYF. The V call is TRBV29-1, the J call TRBJ2-3; TRBD2 is a possible D gene (6 bases). Germline V gene data show CDR1 as SQVTM and CDR2 as ANQGSEA. CDR3 length: 15 residues. Trimming took off 7 bases at V and 0 bases at J, with 17 bases between the two ends.

The chain links TRBV7-6 to TRBJ1-3; D is undetermined. CDR1 and CDR2 (germline): SGHVS, FNYEAQ. This CDR3 is built from 13 residues. Deletions cut 4 bases from V and 4 bases from J, with 8 bases between. The chain's CDR3 is CASSSATGNTIYF. In DNA form, the CDR3 reads TGTGCCAGCAGCTCCGCGACCGGAAACACCATATATTTT.

A note on this clone: The same CDR3 can be traced to other DNA sequences in this sample. CDR3 amino acids: CASSPRLADNEQFF. In DNA form, the CDR3 reads TGTGCCAGCTCACCCCGACTAGCGGACAATGAGCAGTTCTTC. This chain links TRBV18 with TRBJ2-1; TRBD2 matches 9 bases. From germline, CDR1 is KGHSH and CDR2 LQKENI. The V segment lost 3 bases and the J segment 5 bases; nucleotides outside the gene matches: 2. This CDR3 region has 14 residues.

This clone has a handful of counts. V usage is TRBV7-2 and J usage is TRBJ2-7; D is unresolved. Germline V gene sequence: CDR1 SGHTA, CDR2 FQGNSA. CDR3 length equals 11 residues. Deletions cut 8 bases from V and 3 bases from J, with 8 bases between. CDR3 nucleotide sequence: TGTGCCAGCGGGCCTAGCTACGAGCAGTACTTC. Its translation is CASGPSYEQYF. Variable domain in full (rest from reference TRBV7-2 and TRBJ2-7): GAGVSQSPSNKVTEKGKDVELRCDPISGHTALYWYRQSLGQGLEFLIYFQGNSAPDKSGLPSDRFSAERTGGSVSTLTIQRTQQEDSAVYLCASGPSYEQYFGPGTRLTVT.